The 16 T cell receptor beta chains in this list originate from one sample, sequenced in a study of blood T cell repertoires in COVID-19. Sequenced by immunoSEQ multiplex PCR; TCRdb stores in-frame clones only, minus some. The sample comprises about 290,000 clones, roughly 89% of which are singletons, and 0.85% to 0.95% rests with the top ten. Sequenced input: peripheral blood. These receptors came from a woman in her thirties or forties who had recovered from COVID-19.

This rearrangement joins TRBV11-3 to TRBJ2-3, with D uncertain. Germline V lookup: CDR1 SGHNT, CDR2 YENEEA. V was clipped by 3 bases and J by 2 bases, with 21 bases between them. The CDR3 contains 18 residues. The CDR3 DNA sequence: TGTGCCAGCAGCTTCACACAAATCCCTGGGCCGTACACAGATACGCAGTATTTT. Translation: CASSFTQIPGPYTDTQYF.

This clone was picked up one time. The chain couples TRBV6-1 to TRBJ2-3, with TRBD2 identical over 9 bases. With 3 bases clipped from V and 2 bases from J, the junction kept 3 bases outside the gene matches. CDR3 size: 15 residues. Germline V lookup: CDR1 MNHNS, CDR2 SASEGT. CDR3: CASSELAGSTDTQYF. The CDR3 DNA is TGTGCCAGCAGTGAGCTAGCGGGATCCACAGATACGCAGTATTTT.

The rearrangement joins TRBV19 to TRBJ2-5, with 9 bases identical to TRBD1. V lost 2 bases, J lost 9 bases, and 4 bases stayed unmatched. Germline CDR1 reads LNHDA; CDR2 reads SQIVND (reference sequence). The CDR3 covers 13 residues. For the CDR3, the DNA is TGTGCCAGTAGTATAATTGGACAGGGGTCCCAGTACTTC. It translates to CASSIIGQGSQYF.

The chain links TRBV11-3 to TRBJ1-1; 7 nucleotides align to TRBD1. V shed 1 base and J 5 bases; nucleotides not matched to a gene: 7. CDR1 SGHNT and CDR2 YENEEA come from the germline V gene. The CDR3 runs to 15 residues. CDR3: CASSLVRDSLTEAFF. DNA for the CDR3: TGTGCCAGCAGCTTAGTACGGGACAGTCTGACTGAAGCTTTCTTT.

This clone appeared once. The chain combines TRBV6-2 or TRBV6-3 with TRBJ2-7; TRBD2 aligns across 8 bases. Germline V gene lookup returns CDR1 MNHEY and CDR2 SVGEGT. This CDR3 has 15 amino acids. Losses at the gene ends were 0 bases for V and 2 bases for J; bases not matched to a gene: 3. Here the CDR3 reads CASSYSPAGAYEQYF. The CDR3 DNA is TGTGCCAGCAGTTACTCTCCAGCGGGAGCCTACGAGCAGTACTTC.

The V gene is TRBV6-6, the J gene TRBJ1-5; D is perhaps TRBD1 (5 bases). V lost 6 bases, J lost 4 bases, and 16 bases lay in between. The CDR3 covers 15 residues. From germline, CDR1 is MNHNY and CDR2 SVGAGI (reference sequence). CDR3 sequence: CASSRPGGENQPQHF. The CDR3 DNA reads TGTGCCAGCAGCCGACCCGGAGGGGAAAATCAGCCCCAGCATTTT.

The chain joins TRBV11-2 to TRBJ2-4, with 10 bases lining up with TRBD2. This CDR3 spans 16 amino acids. The germline gives CDR1 SGHAT, CDR2 FQNNGV. With 1 base clipped from V and 5 bases from J, the junction kept 5 bases outside the gene matches. The CDR3 sequence is CASSLGPSGRENIQYF. DNA of the CDR3: TGTGCCAGCAGCTTAGGCCCTAGCGGGAGAGAAAACATTCAGTACTTC.

This sequence joins TRBV19 and TRBJ1-3; D not resolved. Germline V gene lookup returns CDR1 LNHDA and CDR2 SQIVND (reference sequence). Trimming cost V 0 bases and J 2 bases, with 5 bases left between them. This CDR3 has 14 residues. CDR3 sequence: CASSIDGPGNTIYF. CDR3 coding DNA: TGTGCCAGTAGTATAGATGGGCCTGGAAACACCATATATTTT.

The chain has TRBV5-1 and TRBJ2-1, with 7 bases matching TRBD2. Looked up from germline, CDR1 is SGHRS and CDR2 is YFSETQ. Trimming at V came to 2 bases and at J to 4 bases, leaving 12 bases not matched to a gene. The CDR3 totals 17 residues. The CDR3 here is CASSFLPASGAYNEQFF. DNA for the CDR3: TGCGCCAGCAGCTTCCTACCCGCTAGCGGAGCTTACAATGAGCAGTTCTTC.

V and J are TRBV28 and TRBJ1-5, with a possible D match to TRBD1 (6 bases). V was trimmed by 1 base and J by 2 bases, leaving 12 bases between them. The CDR3 is 16 residues long. Germline lookup yields CDR1 MDHEN and CDR2 SYDVKM. The CDR3 protein is CASSLYPGVGNQPQHF. The CDR3 DNA is TGTGCCAGCAGTTTATACCCAGGGGTGGGCAATCAGCCCCAGCATTTT.

The gene calls are TRBV9 and TRBJ2-7, with 7 bases identical to TRBD1. This CDR3 has 14 residues. From germline, CDR1 is SGDLS and CDR2 YYNGEE. The trim removed 4 bases at V and 1 base at J, leaving 5 bases unmatched. The CDR3 reads CASSTRDRSYEQYF. The CDR3 DNA sequence: TGTGCCAGCAGCACACGGGACAGATCCTACGAGCAGTACTTC. The full variable domain, in which reference TRBV9 and TRBJ2-7 provide the parts outside the CDR3, is DSGVTQTPKHLITATGQRVTLRCSPRSGDLSVYWYQQSLDQGLQFLIQYYNGEERAKGNILERFSAQQFPDLHSELNLSSLELGDSALYFCASSTRDRSYEQYFGPGTRLTVT.

This clone was counted once. The genes are TRBV11-2 and TRBJ2-1; D is perhaps TRBD2 (5 bases). This CDR3 spans 15 amino acids. CDR1 and CDR2 (germline): SGHAT, FQNNGV. Trimming pared 5 bases from V and 8 bases from J, leaving 19 bases between. This CDR3 is CASSATGIYGDEQFF. The CDR3 DNA reads TGTGCCAGCAGCGCCACCGGGATATATGGGGATGAGCAGTTCTTC.

The rearrangement joins TRBV9 to TRBJ2-7, with TRBD2 matching over 10 bases. Per the germline V gene, CDR1 is SGDLS and CDR2 is YYNGEE. This CDR3 has 18 residues. The V segment lost 1 base and the J segment 2 bases; nucleotides outside the gene matches: 12. The CDR3 region is CASSVFLSGRAVPYEQYF. DNA of the CDR3: TGTGCCAGCAGCGTATTCCTCAGCGGGAGGGCCGTCCCCTACGAGCAGTACTTC. The full variable domain, completed using reference TRBV9 and TRBJ2-7, is DSGVTQTPKHLITATGQRVTLRCSPRSGDLSVYWYQQSLDQGLQFLIQYYNGEERAKGNILERFSAQQFPDLHSELNLSSLELGDSALYFCASSVFLSGRAVPYEQYFGPGTRLTVT.

Only one count was recorded for this clone. This chain joins TRBV29-1 and TRBJ2-7, with TRBD2 matching over 14 bases. The germline gives CDR1 SQVTM, CDR2 ANQGSEA. CDR3 size: 14 residues. V shed 4 bases, J shed 5 bases, and the junction held 4 bases outside the gene matches. The CDR3 here is CSVATGLAGDEQYF. CDR3 DNA sequence: TGCAGCGTTGCTACGGGACTAGCGGGAGACGAGCAGTACTTC.

The chain uses TRBV5-1 and TRBJ1-2; D may be TRBD1 (6 bases). CDR3 size: 14 residues. CDR1 and CDR2 (germline): SGHRS, YFSETQ. V gave up 4 bases and J gave up 4 bases, with 14 bases separating them. This CDR3 reads CASSDQGSFYGYTF. The CDR3 DNA follows: TGCGCCAGCAGCGACCAGGGGTCCTTCTATGGCTACACCTTC.

This chain joins TRBV11-2 and TRBJ2-1, with 12 bases that match TRBD2. Germline V lookup: CDR1 SGHAT, CDR2 FQNNGV. The CDR3 has 16 amino acids. J gave up 4 bases and V 4 bases, and 5 bases lay outside the gene matches. The CDR3 is CASSSSTSGRYNEQFF. As DNA, the CDR3 is TGTGCCAGCAGCTCCTCAACTAGCGGGAGGTACAATGAGCAGTTCTTC.